The entry below describes one TCR beta chain. Its matching antigen is unknown. TCR beta cDNA libraries included unique molecular identifiers. TCRdb analysed the PCR reads with MiXCR anew, one entry per CDR3 protein. Of 750,000 to 950,000 distinct CDR3 sequences in the sample, around 53% are singletons; the top ten hold roughly 4.4%. This record comes from a study of post-analysis software for immune sequencing data. Notes on the study in general: Multiple sclerosis was associated with a significant reduction in normalized Chao1 diversity relative to controls.

Sequenced sample: blood. This TCR derives from a girl aged 5 to 17 with multiple sclerosis.

In DNA, the CDR3 is TGTGCCAGCAGTCCCAGGGAGGTGGAGACCCAGTACTTC. Translation gives CASSPREVETQYF. The rearrangement uses TRBV6-5 and TRBJ2-5; possibly TRBD2 for D (6 bases). The CDR3 loop spans 13 amino acids. Trimming stripped 5 bases from V and 5 bases from J, with 12 bases between. CDR1 and CDR2 from the germline V gene are MNHEY and SVGAGI.